Here is one TCR beta chain with its context. This clone was recorded a few times. Its antigen is unknown. No qualities accompany the bases; no much larger clone lies one base away. This specimen belongs to a study of blood T cell repertoires in COVID-19 (TCRdb year 2020). Turning to the overall study: Collaborator samples came from the United States, Italy and Spain and covered acute and convalescent phases of COVID-19. Sample metadata almost always included a de-identified subject ID, COVID-19 status, age in years and sex. The material from the prospective study consisted of cDNA or gDNA derived from T cells, B-cell-depleted T cells, or PBMCs. Where available, HLA class I and class II types were taken from metadata supplied by the sample provider and were not determined by assay-based typing. The repertoires were released in a freely available public database intended as a resource for research on the immune response to SARS-CoV-2. Subjects who had been exposed to COVID-19, were actively infected with it, or had recovered from it provided the deeply sampled blood TCRbeta repertoires that made up the dataset. Samples were obtained from the ongoing ImmuneRACE study (first 160 participants) and from 1,000 to 1,500 subjects provided by 6 global collaborators.

V sheds 3 bases and J sheds 3 bases, leaving 26 bases between their ends. The CDR3 runs 19 residues from the cysteine to the phenylalanine. Only CDR3 DNA is held: 57 bases, read in frame from base 1. For CDR1 and CDR2, the germline V gene lists SNHLY and FYNNEI. One collaborating source in Seattle enrolled patients while the patients were actively infected and followed the patients over time throughout the course of disease. The collaborating institutions used their own protocols to collect whole blood in K2EDTA tubes. Collaborator samples were shipped for TCRbeta analysis as frozen whole blood, isolated PBMCs, or DNA extracted from either sample type. Broad study findings and their caveats: Clinical and demographic metadata were provided uncurated, with the amount varying by source and participant.

The immunoSEQ Assay, a bias-controlled multiplex PCR, was used to amplify TCRbeta CDR3 regions from genomic DNA. For the original study's pipeline: The number of nucleated cells in each sample was estimated from the amplification of reference gene primers within the assay. Sequence reads were collapsed and filtered to measure the absolute abundance of every unique TCRbeta CDR3 rearrangement. For each sample, productive Simpson clonality was calculated as the square root of Simpson's diversity index across productive rearrangements. TCRdb re-hosts the immuneACCESS table, in-frame sequences only. Its copies lack some clones; in the studies checked, an unresolved V gene accounts for under half of them, and the cause for the rest is not known. V, J and clone size are taken as reported in that table, and D and trimming were inferred from the DNA itself. The sample table records tens of thousands of clones; 89% of these occur just once. The ten most abundant clones make up 2.7% of the sample.

The sample taken for sequencing was peripheral blood. This receptor chain uses TRBV2 and TRBJ2-5, and the D gene may be TRBD2, 5 bases matching. This receptor was taken from a man aged 45-60 years with COVID-19, enrolled during active disease. The CDR3 protein sequence reads: CASSDPSAKEVGVEETQYF. The DNA is as follows: TGTGCCAGCAGTGATCCTTCGGCGAAGGAGGTCGGAGTTGAAGAGACCCAGTACTTC. The full variable domain, completed from the reference TRBV2 and TRBJ2-5 proteins outside the CDR3, reads EPEVTQTPSHQVTQMGQEVILRCVPISNHLYFYWYRQILGQKVEFLVSFYNNEISEKSEIFDDQFSVERPDGSNFTLKIRSTKLEDSAMYFCASSDPSAKEVGVEETQYFGPGTRLLVL.